This TCR beta chain is drawn from a study of cytomegalovirus exposure and HLA in healthy donors. 60 Vbeta and 13 Jbeta primers were used in PCR. Method: immunoSEQ multiplex PCR; TCRdb's copy keeps in-frame clones and lacks some. The data hold roughly 190,000 clones, with 55% to 65% observed a single time. The CDR3 runs 10 residues. The germline V gene has CDR1 SQVTM and CDR2 ANQGSEA. V dropped 2 bases and J dropped 7 bases, with 5 bases sitting between them. Sequenced material: PBMCs. This chain links TRBV29-1 with TRBJ1-2, with D unresolved. The source of this sequence is a middle-aged man in good health and CMV-seronegative. Here the CDR3 reads CSVESSGYTF. DNA for the CDR3: TGCAGCGTTGAATCTTCTGGCTACACCTTC.